This T cell receptor beta chain was identified during a study of blood T cell repertoires in COVID-19. This CDR3 region has 13 residues. Germline CDR1 and CDR2: LNHDA and SQIVND (reference sequence). Trimming shortened V by 5 bases and J by 9 bases, and 11 bases separated the two germline ends. In the original workflow: It was from reference gene primer amplification that nucleated cell counts were estimated. TCRdb's copy holds only in-frame clones and misses some; the assay was immunoSEQ multiplex PCR. The V and J calls and clone size come from that table; D and trimming were worked out from the DNA. The sample yields roughly 440,000 clones, approximately 88% seen once.

This receptor was identified in a woman between 45 and 65 years old with COVID-19, enrolled during active disease. The chain uses TRBV19 and TRBJ1-6, with D uncertain. The specimen was peripheral blood. CDR3 residues: CASSADVISPLHF. The CDR3 nucleotides are TGTGCCAGTAGTGCGGATGTTATTTCACCCCTCCACTTT.